A single sample is the source of the 32 T cell receptor beta chains below, sequenced in a study of cytomegalovirus exposure and HLA in healthy donors (dated by TCRdb to about 2017). The library was produced with the immunoSEQ multiplex PCR assay. This is the immuneACCESS table as TCRdb keeps it, with only in-frame sequences that have V and J called. A part of the clones is gone; compared with another copy, unresolved V genes explain less than half, and the rest is unexplained. The sample yields 160,000 or so clones; roughly 86% were counted once. The leading ten clones occupy 2% to 3% of the sample. Input material: PBMCs. The receptors were gathered from a man aged 18 to 30 in good health and CMV-seropositive.

The V gene is TRBV7-2, the J gene TRBJ2-7, with D maybe TRBD1 (7 bases). This CDR3 comprises 14 residues. Trimming stripped 3 bases from V and 5 bases from J, with 14 bases between. Germline values: CDR1 SGHTA, CDR2 FQGNSA. Here the CDR3 DNA reads TGTGCCAGCAGCTTGGGAGGACAGGAAGACGAGCAGTACTTC. Encoded protein: CASSLGGQEDEQYF.

The V gene is TRBV5-4, the J gene TRBJ2-2; D is possibly TRBD2 (5 bases). Germline V CDR1 and CDR2: SGHNT, YYREEE (reference sequence). V lost 9 bases to trimming and J lost 7 bases, with 13 bases between them. The CDR3 extends over 12 amino acids. CDR3 in amino acids: CATGADDGELFF. The DNA for the CDR3 is TGTGCCACTGGAGCGGATGACGGGGAGCTGTTTTTT.

The sample holds a few counts of this clone. The rearrangement uses TRBV18 and TRBJ2-7; possible D gene TRBD1, 6 bases. The CDR3 has 15 residues. V was pared by 0 bases and J by 3 bases, with 12 bases between. Per germline, CDR1 KGHSH and CDR2 LQKENI. In DNA, the CDR3 is TGTGCCAGCTCACCACCGGCAGGGGAAGGCTACGAGCAGTACTTC. Translating gives CASSPPAGEGYEQYF.

This sequence joins TRBV5-4 and TRBJ1-4; D gene ambiguous. This CDR3 region has 15 residues. V lost 0 bases and J lost 2, with 8 bases in between. Germline assignment: CDR1 SGHNT and CDR2 YYREEE (reference sequence). The chain's CDR3 is CASSLDRRTNEKLFF. CDR3 coding DNA: TGTGCCAGCAGCTTGGATCGCAGGACTAATGAAAAACTGTTTTTT.

As regards this clone: Other DNA sequences within the sample encode an identical CDR3. The chain couples TRBV28 to TRBJ1-2; tentative D call: TRBD1 (6 bases). V lost 2 bases and J lost 5, with 6 bases in between. Per germline, CDR1 MDHEN and CDR2 SYDVKM. This CDR3 is 12 amino acids long. The DNA of the CDR3 is TGTGCCAGCAGTTTAAGGGGGTATGGCTACACCTTC. It is translated as CASSLRGYGYTF.

The CDR3 DNA reads TGCGCCAGCAGCCACAGGGGCACAGCTTTTGGAAACACCATATATTTT. This sequence encodes CASSHRGTAFGNTIYF. The rearrangement uses TRBV4-3 and TRBJ1-3, with D possibly being TRBD1 (6 bases). V lost 3 bases to trimming and J lost 3 bases, with 15 bases between them. CDR3 size: 16 residues. The V gene's germline CDR1 is LGHNA and CDR2 YSLEER.

The V call is TRBV5-1, the J call TRBJ2-2; 8 nucleotides agree with TRBD2. V lost 5 bases and J lost 0; bases outside the gene matches: 6. Germline lookup yields CDR1 SGHRS and CDR2 YFSETQ. This CDR3 contains 16 residues. CDR3 in DNA: TGCGCCAGCAGAGTCCCGGGACTAGCGAACACCGGGGAGCTGTTTTTT. It codes for CASRVPGLANTGELFF.

The rearrangement uses TRBV7-3 and TRBJ2-1, with TRBD2 matching 8 bases. The CDR3 length is 15 residues. The trim removed 4 bases at V and 7 bases at J, leaving 9 bases unmatched. CDR1 is SGHTA and CDR2 is FQGTGA in the germline V gene. The CDR3 nucleotides read TGTGCCAGCAGCTGGACGGGGGGGGAGGGGAATGAGCAGTTCTTC. This sequence encodes CASSWTGGEGNEQFF.

The V call is TRBV6-1, the J call TRBJ1-2; D possibly corresponds to TRBD1 (5 bases). This CDR3 is 16 amino acids long. Germline loops: CDR1 MNHNS, CDR2 SASEGT. Trimming shortened V by 4 bases and J by 4 bases, and 19 bases separated the two germline ends. DNA for the CDR3: TGTGCCAGCAGTGCCTGGGACTCCCCCAGAGGCTATGGCTACACCTTC. Its translation: CASSAWDSPRGYGYTF.

This clone was counted a single time. J is TRBJ2-6 and V is TRBV30; 8 positions agree with TRBD1. CDR1 GTSNPN and CDR2 SVGIG come from the germline V gene (reference sequence). The J segment lost 3 bases and the V segment lost 2 bases, leaving 9 bases of the junction unmatched. The CDR3 covers 17 residues. The CDR3 DNA sequence: TGTGCCTGGAGTACAGGTGACAGGGGAAGTGGGGCCAACGTCCTGACTTTC. Its translation is CAWSTGDRGSGANVLTF.

This chain joins TRBV7-9 and TRBJ1-5, with D uncertain. This CDR3 is 12 amino acids long. In germline, CDR1 is SEHNR, CDR2 FQNEAQ (reference sequence). Trimming removed 5 bases from V and 7 bases from J, with 9 bases in between. The DNA of the CDR3 is TGTGCCAGCAGCCGCGGCGGGCAGCCCCAGCATTTT. Its protein product is CASSRGGQPQHF. The entire variable domain, with the rest obtained from reference TRBV7-9 and TRBJ1-5, is as follows: DTGVSQNPRHKITKRGQNVTFRCDPISEHNRLYWYRQTLGQGPEFLTYFQNEAQLEKSRLLSDRFSAERPKGSFSTLEIQRTEQGDSAMYLCASSRGGQPQHFGDGTRLSIL.

CDR3 nucleotides: TGTGCCAGCAGTTATGGGCTTTACGAGCAGTACTTC. Translation: CASSYGLYEQYF. The chain links TRBV28 to TRBJ2-7; D is ambiguous. Trimming cost V 4 bases and J 4 bases, with 8 bases left between them. The CDR3 spans 12 residues. Germline CDR1 reads MDHEN; CDR2 reads SYDVKM.

A single count supports this clone. This chain uses TRBV29-1 with TRBJ2-2; 9 bases map to TRBD1. With 6 bases clipped from V and 6 bases from J, the junction kept 5 bases outside the gene matches. The CDR3 runs 13 residues. From germline, CDR1 is SQVTM and CDR2 ANQGSEA. In DNA, the CDR3 is TGCAGCGTCCGGGACAGGGTTGCCGGGGAGCTGTTTTTT. Protein product: CSVRDRVAGELFF.

The chain links TRBV28 to TRBJ2-7, with D perhaps TRBD2 (6 bases). Germline values: CDR1 MDHEN, CDR2 SYDVKM. Between the trimmed V and J ends, which lost 6 bases and 2 bases, there was a span of 26 bases. The CDR3 consists of 18 residues. Here the CDR3 DNA reads TGTGCCAGCAGCCATAGTCTAGCGCCAGAGGAACCCACCTACGAGCAGTACTTC. Its protein product is CASSHSLAPEEPTYEQYF.

The chain has TRBV9 and TRBJ1-3; the D is unclear. Germline V lookup: CDR1 SGDLS, CDR2 YYNGEE. This CDR3 has 15 residues. V shed 7 bases and J shed 0 bases, with 14 bases lying between them. CDR3 protein: CASGNPGHSGNTIYF. The CDR3 region has the DNA TGTGCCAGCGGTAATCCAGGCCACTCTGGAAACACCATATATTTT.

The V call is TRBV9, the J call TRBJ2-6; D unresolved. The V and J ends lost 4 bases and 4 bases respectively, with 12 bases between them. Germline loops: CDR1 SGDLS, CDR2 YYNGEE. This CDR3 contains 15 residues. CDR3 in amino acids: CASSHYVYGANVLTF. The CDR3 DNA reads as TGTGCCAGCAGCCATTACGTCTACGGGGCCAACGTCCTGACTTTC. The full variable domain, rest sourced from reference TRBV9 and TRBJ2-6, is DSGVTQTPKHLITATGQRVTLRCSPRSGDLSVYWYQQSLDQGLQFLIQYYNGEERAKGNILERFSAQQFPDLHSELNLSSLELGDSALYFCASSHYVYGANVLTFGAGSRLTVL.

The chain has TRBV9 and TRBJ2-1; the match to TRBD1 covers 7 bases. The V gene's germline CDR1 is SGDLS and CDR2 YYNGEE. The CDR3 extends over 16 amino acids. The junction had 14 bases not matched to a gene; V was cut back by 2 bases and J by 9 bases. The CDR3 coding sequence is TGTGCCAGCAGCGTGAGGGGGCAAATCGGGTCGGGTGAGCAGTTCTTC. Amino acids: CASSVRGQIGSGEQFF.

V gene TRBV25-1 combines with J gene TRBJ2-7; D uncertain. CDR1 and CDR2 (germline): MGHDK, SYGVNS. Deletions cut 4 bases from V and 6 bases from J, with 13 bases between. The CDR3 is made up of 13 amino acids. The CDR3 DNA reads TGTGCCAGCAGTGTATCAGAGGTAGGCGAGCAGTACTTC. This encodes CASSVSEVGEQYF.

This chain connects TRBV7-2 to TRBJ2-6; TRBD1 is a possible D gene (5 bases). The CDR3 is made up of 18 amino acids. V was trimmed by 2 bases and J by 1 base, leaving 15 bases between them. Germline V lookup: CDR1 SGHTA, CDR2 FQGNSA. CDR3 nucleotide sequence: TGTGCCAGCAGCTTATTAGGGCAGGGAATGTCTGGGGCCAACGTCCTGACTTTC. Translation: CASSLLGQGMSGANVLTF.

The CDR3 DNA sequence: TGTGCCAGCAGCCCCCTGGGCAGGGGTCCTTATGGCTACACCTTC. Translation gives CASSPLGRGPYGYTF. The V call is TRBV9, the J call TRBJ1-2; D is possibly TRBD1 (6 bases). The germline V gene encodes CDR1 SGDLS and CDR2 YYNGEE. The CDR3 loop spans 15 amino acids. Trimming removed 4 bases at V and 5 bases at J, with 18 bases between.

V and J are TRBV15 and TRBJ2-2; D is possibly TRBD2 (5 bases). CDR1 and CDR2 from the germline V gene are LNHNV and YYDKDF (reference sequence). V was cut by 0 bases and J by 1 base, with 6 bases left in between. The CDR3 is 15 residues long. CDR3 residues: CATSRDRGNTGELFF. Written as DNA, the CDR3 is TGTGCCACCAGCAGAGATCGGGGGAACACCGGGGAGCTGTTTTTT.

The rearrangement uses TRBV15 and TRBJ1-5; 10 bases agree with TRBD1. This CDR3 is built from 15 residues. V trimming: 3 bases; J trimming: 2 bases; junction bases outside the gene matches: 1. The germline V gene has CDR1 LNHNV and CDR2 YYDKDF (reference sequence). CDR3 nucleotide sequence: TGTGCCACCAGCAGGGGGACAGGGGGCAATCAGCCCCAGCATTTT. Translated: CATSRGTGGNQPQHF.

This chain's CDR3 is CASRVAMTVNTGELFF. The CDR3 DNA is TGTGCCAGCAGAGTGGCCATGACAGTTAACACCGGGGAGCTGTTTTTT. The V gene is TRBV28, the J gene TRBJ2-2; possible D gene TRBD1, 5 bases. CDR3 length equals 16 residues. The germline V gene encodes CDR1 MDHEN and CDR2 SYDVKM. The V end was cut by 6 bases, the J end by 2 bases, with 16 bases between.

V usage is TRBV27 and J usage is TRBJ2-7; 9 nucleotides align to TRBD2. The CDR3 covers 14 residues. The V segment lost 4 bases and the J segment 3 bases; nucleotides outside the gene matches: 4. CDR1 MNHEY and CDR2 SMNVEV come from the germline V gene (reference sequence). The DNA for the CDR3 is TGTGCCAGCAGTTGGCGGGAGGGCCACTACGAGCAGTACTTC. This encodes CASSWREGHYEQYF.

V is TRBV15 and J is TRBJ2-1; 11 nucleotides align to TRBD1. V lost 0 bases, J lost 7 bases, and 8 bases stayed unmatched. Per germline, CDR1 LNHNV and CDR2 YYDKDF (reference sequence). CDR3 length: 17 residues. DNA for the CDR3: TGTGCCACCAGCAGAGATCGTGGGACAGGGGGATGGAATGAGCAGTTCTTC. As protein: CATSRDRGTGGWNEQFF.

The J gene is TRBJ2-2, the V gene TRBV27, with TRBD2 matching over 7 bases. There are 14 residues in the CDR3. V trimming: 5 bases; J trimming: 0 bases; junction bases outside the gene matches: 0. The germline V gene encodes CDR1 MNHEY and CDR2 SMNVEV (reference sequence). The CDR3 here is CASSRGANTGELFF. DNA of the CDR3: TGTGCCAGCAGTCGGGGGGCGAACACCGGGGAGCTGTTTTTT.

The chain employs TRBV28 and TRBJ1-1; D is unresolved. CDR1 is MDHEN, CDR2 SYDVKM, per germline. CDR3 length: 12 residues. Trimming cost V 3 bases and J 5 bases, with 7 bases left between them. CDR3 loop: CASSFRGTEAFF. The DNA of the CDR3 is TGTGCCAGCAGTTTCAGAGGGACTGAAGCTTTCTTT.

The V and J genes are TRBV15 and TRBJ1-5; the D gene is possibly TRBD1 (5 bases). This CDR3 is 15 amino acids long. Germline V gene sequence: CDR1 LNHNV, CDR2 YYDKDF (reference sequence). The germline V and J ends were trimmed by 0 bases and 6 bases, with 12 bases remaining between them. The CDR3 here is CATSRDAGGGQPQHF. CDR3 DNA: TGTGCCACCAGCAGAGATGCGGGCGGGGGTCAGCCCCAGCATTTT.

This sequence joins TRBV28 and TRBJ2-7; 7 positions agree with TRBD1. The ends lost 1 base at V and 1 base at J; junction bases unmatched: 1. Per germline, CDR1 MDHEN and CDR2 SYDVKM. This CDR3 region has 14 residues. The CDR3 is CASSLSRGSYEQYF. The DNA for the CDR3 is TGTGCCAGCAGTTTATCCAGGGGGTCCTACGAGCAGTACTTC.

The CDR3: CASSPEGFGNTIYF. As DNA, the CDR3 is TGTGCCAGCTCACCCGAGGGATTTGGAAACACCATATATTTT. V is TRBV18 and J is TRBJ1-3; D remains ambiguous. CDR1 is KGHSH and CDR2 is LQKENI in the germline V gene. V shed 3 bases and J shed 3 bases, with 9 bases lying between them. The CDR3 runs to 14 residues.

This chain links TRBV7-9 with TRBJ2-7; a weak D match, TRBD2 (6 bases). CDR1 and CDR2 from the germline V gene are SEHNR and FQNEAQ (reference sequence). CDR3 length: 14 residues. V dropped 3 bases and J dropped 0 bases, with 9 bases sitting between them. The CDR3 protein is CASSFGGSSYEQYF. Here the CDR3 DNA reads TGTGCCAGCAGCTTCGGAGGGAGCTCCTACGAGCAGTACTTC.

This clone was observed a handful of times. The chain couples TRBV15 to TRBJ2-7; D might be TRBD1 (6 bases). Germline CDR1 and CDR2: LNHNV and YYDKDF (reference sequence). Trimming took 5 bases from V and 1 from J, leaving 6 bases between them. The CDR3 extends over 12 amino acids. The CDR3 protein is CATSGQSYEQYF. The CDR3 DNA reads TGTGCCACCAGCGGACAGTCCTACGAGCAGTACTTC.